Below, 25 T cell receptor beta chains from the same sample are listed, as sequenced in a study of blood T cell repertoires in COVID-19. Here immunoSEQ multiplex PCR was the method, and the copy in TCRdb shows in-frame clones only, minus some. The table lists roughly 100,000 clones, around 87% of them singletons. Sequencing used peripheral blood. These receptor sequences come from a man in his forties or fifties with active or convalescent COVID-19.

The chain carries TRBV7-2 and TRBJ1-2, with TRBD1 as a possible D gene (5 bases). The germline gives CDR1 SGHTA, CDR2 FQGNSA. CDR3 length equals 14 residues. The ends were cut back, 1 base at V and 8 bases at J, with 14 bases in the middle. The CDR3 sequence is CASSLGPGREGYTF. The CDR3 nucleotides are TGTGCCAGCAGCTTAGGGCCAGGGAGGGAAGGCTACACCTTC.

The CDR3 region has the DNA TGTGCCAGCTCACCGCCGGGACAGGGAATGTACGAGCAGTACTTC. This sequence encodes CASSPPGQGMYEQYF. The chain has TRBV18 and TRBJ2-7, with 9 nucleotides matching TRBD1. This CDR3 is 15 amino acids long. CDR1 is KGHSH, CDR2 LQKENI, per germline. V shed 3 bases and J 4 bases; nucleotides not matched to a gene: 7.

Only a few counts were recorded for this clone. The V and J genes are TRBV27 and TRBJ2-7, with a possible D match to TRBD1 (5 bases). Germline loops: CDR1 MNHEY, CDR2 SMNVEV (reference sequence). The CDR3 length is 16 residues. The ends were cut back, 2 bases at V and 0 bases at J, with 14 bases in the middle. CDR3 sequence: CASSLKPAGLSYEQYF. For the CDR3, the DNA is TGTGCCAGCAGTTTAAAGCCGGCAGGGCTCTCCTACGAGCAGTACTTC.

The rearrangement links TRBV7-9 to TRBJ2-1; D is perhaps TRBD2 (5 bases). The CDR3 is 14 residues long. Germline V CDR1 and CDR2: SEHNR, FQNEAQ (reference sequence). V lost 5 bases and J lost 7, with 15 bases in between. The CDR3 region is CASSPRTPGNEQFF. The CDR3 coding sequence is TGTGCCAGCAGCCCCCGGACTCCGGGGAATGAGCAGTTCTTC. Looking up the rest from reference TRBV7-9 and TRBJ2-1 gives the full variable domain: DTGVSQNPRHKITKRGQNVTFRCDPISEHNRLYWYRQTLGQGPEFLTYFQNEAQLEKSRLLSDRFSAERPKGSFSTLEIQRTEQGDSAMYLCASSPRTPGNEQFFGPGTRLTVL.

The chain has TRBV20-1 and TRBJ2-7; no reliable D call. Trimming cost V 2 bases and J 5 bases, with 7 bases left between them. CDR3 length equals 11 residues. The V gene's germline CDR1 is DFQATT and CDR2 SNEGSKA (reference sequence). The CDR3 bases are TGCAGTGCTAGACATACTAACGAGCAGTACGTC. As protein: CSARHTNEQYV.

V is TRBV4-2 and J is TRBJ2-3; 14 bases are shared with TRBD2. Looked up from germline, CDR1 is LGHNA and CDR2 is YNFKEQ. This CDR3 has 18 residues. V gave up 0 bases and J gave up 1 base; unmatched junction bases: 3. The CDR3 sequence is CASSQERLAGGRTDTQYF. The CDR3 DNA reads TGTGCCAGCAGCCAAGAGAGACTAGCGGGGGGGCGCACAGATACGCAGTATTTT.

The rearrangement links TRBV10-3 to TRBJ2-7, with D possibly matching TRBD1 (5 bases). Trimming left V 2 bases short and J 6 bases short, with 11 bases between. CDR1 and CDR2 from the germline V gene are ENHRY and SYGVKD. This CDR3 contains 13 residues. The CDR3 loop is CAISELKDIEQYV. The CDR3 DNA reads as TGTGCCATCAGTGAGCTCAAGGACATCGAGCAGTACGTC.

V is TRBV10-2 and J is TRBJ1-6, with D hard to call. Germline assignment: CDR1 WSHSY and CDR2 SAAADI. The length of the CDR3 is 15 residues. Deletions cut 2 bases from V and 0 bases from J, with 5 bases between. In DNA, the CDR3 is TGCGCCAGCAGTGAGGCAGGCTCCTATAATTCACCCCTCCACTTT. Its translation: CASSEAGSYNSPLHF.

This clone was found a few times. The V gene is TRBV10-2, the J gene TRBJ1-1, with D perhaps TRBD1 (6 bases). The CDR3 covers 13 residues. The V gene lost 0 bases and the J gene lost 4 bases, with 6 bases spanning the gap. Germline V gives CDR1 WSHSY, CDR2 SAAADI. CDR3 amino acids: CASSESGATEAFF. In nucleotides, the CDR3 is TGCGCCAGCAGTGAGTCGGGGGCCACTGAAGCTTTCTTT.

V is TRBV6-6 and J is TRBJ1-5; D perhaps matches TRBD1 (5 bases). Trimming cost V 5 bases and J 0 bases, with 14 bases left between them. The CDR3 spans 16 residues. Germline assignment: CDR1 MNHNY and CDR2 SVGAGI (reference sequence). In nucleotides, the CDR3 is TGTGCCAGCAGTCCTCGTGCAGGGCCTAGCAATCAGCCCCAGCATTTT. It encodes CASSPRAGPSNQPQHF.

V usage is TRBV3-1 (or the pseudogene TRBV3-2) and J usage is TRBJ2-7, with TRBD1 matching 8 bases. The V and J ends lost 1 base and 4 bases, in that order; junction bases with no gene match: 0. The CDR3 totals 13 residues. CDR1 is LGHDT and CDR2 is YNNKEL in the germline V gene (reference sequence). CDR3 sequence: CASSQGTGYEQYV. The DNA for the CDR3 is TGTGCCAGCAGCCAAGGGACAGGGTACGAGCAGTACGTC.

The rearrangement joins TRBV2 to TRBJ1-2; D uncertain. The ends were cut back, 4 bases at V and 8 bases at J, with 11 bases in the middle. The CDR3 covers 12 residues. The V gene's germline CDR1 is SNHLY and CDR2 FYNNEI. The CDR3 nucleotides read TGTGCCAGCAGTGGGGTGGGAGGGGGCTACACCTTC. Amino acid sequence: CASSGVGGGYTF.

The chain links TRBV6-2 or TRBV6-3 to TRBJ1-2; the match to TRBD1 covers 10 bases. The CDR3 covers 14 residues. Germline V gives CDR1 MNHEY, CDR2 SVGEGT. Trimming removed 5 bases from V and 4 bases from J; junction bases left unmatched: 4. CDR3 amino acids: CASSDGQGGYGYTF. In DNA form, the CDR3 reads TGTGCCAGCAGTGACGGACAGGGGGGCTATGGCTACACCTTC.

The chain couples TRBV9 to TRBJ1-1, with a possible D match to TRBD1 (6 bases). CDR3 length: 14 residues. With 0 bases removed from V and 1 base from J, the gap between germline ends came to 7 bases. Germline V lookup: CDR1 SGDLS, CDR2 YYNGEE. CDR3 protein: CASSVGTANTEAFF. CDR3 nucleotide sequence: TGTGCCAGCAGCGTAGGGACAGCGAACACTGAAGCTTTCTTT.

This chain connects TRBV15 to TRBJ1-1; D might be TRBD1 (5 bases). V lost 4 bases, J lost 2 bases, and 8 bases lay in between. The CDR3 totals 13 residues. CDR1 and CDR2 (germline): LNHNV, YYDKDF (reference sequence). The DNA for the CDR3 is TGTGCCACCAGCACGCGGGACAACACTGAAGCTTTCTTT. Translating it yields CATSTRDNTEAFF. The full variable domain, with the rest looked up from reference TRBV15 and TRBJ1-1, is DAMVIQNPRYQVTQFGKPVTLSCSQTLNHNVMYWYQQKSSQAPKLLFHYYDKDFNNEADTPDNFQSRRPNTSFCFLDIRSPGLGDTAMYLCATSTRDNTEAFFGQGTRLTVV.

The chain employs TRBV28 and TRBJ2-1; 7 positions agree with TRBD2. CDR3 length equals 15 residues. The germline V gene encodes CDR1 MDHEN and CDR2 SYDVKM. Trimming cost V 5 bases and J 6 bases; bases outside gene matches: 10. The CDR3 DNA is TGTGCCAGCAGTACCACCCAGCGGGGAATCAATGAGCAGTTCTTC. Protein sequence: CASSTTQRGINEQFF.

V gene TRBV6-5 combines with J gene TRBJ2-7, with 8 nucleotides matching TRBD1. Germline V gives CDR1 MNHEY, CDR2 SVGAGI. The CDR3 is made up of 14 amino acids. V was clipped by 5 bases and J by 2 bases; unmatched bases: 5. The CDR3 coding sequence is TGTGCCAGCAGTCGGGACAGGATCGCCTACGAGCAGTACTTC. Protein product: CASSRDRIAYEQYF.

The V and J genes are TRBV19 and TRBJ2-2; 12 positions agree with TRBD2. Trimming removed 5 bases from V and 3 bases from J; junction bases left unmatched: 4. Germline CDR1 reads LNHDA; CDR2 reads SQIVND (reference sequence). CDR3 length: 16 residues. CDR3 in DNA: TGTGCCAGTAGTGGACTAGCGGGGAGCTACACCGGGGAGCTGTTTTTT. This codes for CASSGLAGSYTGELFF.

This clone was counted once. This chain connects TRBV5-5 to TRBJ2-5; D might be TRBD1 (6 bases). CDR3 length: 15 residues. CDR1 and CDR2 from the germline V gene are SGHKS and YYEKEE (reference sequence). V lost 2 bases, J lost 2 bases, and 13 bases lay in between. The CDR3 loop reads CASSFTGQKQETQYF. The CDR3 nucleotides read TGTGCCAGCAGCTTTACAGGACAGAAGCAAGAGACCCAGTACTTC.

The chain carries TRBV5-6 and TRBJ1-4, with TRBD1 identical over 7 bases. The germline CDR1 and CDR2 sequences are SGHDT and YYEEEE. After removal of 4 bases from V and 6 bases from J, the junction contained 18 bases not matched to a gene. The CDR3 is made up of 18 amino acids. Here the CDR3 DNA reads TGTGCCAGCAGCATGGGACAGCCGACAAGGGGATATTATGAAAAACTGTTTTTT. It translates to CASSMGQPTRGYYEKLFF.

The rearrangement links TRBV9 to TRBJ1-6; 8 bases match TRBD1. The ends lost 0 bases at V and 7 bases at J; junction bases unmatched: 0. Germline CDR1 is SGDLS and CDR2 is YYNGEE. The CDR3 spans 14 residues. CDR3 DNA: TGTGCCAGCAGCGTAGGGACAGGGAATTCACCCCTCCACTTT. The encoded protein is CASSVGTGNSPLHF. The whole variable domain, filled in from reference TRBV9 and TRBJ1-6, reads DSGVTQTPKHLITATGQRVTLRCSPRSGDLSVYWYQQSLDQGLQFLIQYYNGEERAKGNILERFSAQQFPDLHSELNLSSLELGDSALYFCASSVGTGNSPLHFGNGTRLTVT.

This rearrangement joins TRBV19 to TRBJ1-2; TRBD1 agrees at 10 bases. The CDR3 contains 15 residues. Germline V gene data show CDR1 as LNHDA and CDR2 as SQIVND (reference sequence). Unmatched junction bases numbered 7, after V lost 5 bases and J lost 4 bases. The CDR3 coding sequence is TGTGCCAGTAGTTCCGGGACAGGGGTTGCCTATGGCTACACCTTC. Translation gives CASSSGTGVAYGYTF.

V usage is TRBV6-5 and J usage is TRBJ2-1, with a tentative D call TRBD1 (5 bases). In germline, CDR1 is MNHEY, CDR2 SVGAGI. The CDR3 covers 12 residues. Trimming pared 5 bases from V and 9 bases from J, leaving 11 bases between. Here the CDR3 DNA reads TGTGCCAGCAGTACCCAAAGGGGTGAGCAGTTCTTC. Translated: CASSTQRGEQFF.

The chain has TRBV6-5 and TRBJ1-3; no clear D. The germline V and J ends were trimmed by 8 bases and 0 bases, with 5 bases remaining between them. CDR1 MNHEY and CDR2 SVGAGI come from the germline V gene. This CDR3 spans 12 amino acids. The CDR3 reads CASQSSGNTIYF. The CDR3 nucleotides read TGTGCCAGCCAATCCTCTGGAAACACCATATATTTT.

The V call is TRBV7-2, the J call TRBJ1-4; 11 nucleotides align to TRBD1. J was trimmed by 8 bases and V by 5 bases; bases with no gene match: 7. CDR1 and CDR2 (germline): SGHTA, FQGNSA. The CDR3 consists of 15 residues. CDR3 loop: CASSAGQGAREKLFF. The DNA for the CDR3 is TGTGCCAGCAGCGCCGGACAGGGGGCGAGGGAAAAACTGTTTTTT.